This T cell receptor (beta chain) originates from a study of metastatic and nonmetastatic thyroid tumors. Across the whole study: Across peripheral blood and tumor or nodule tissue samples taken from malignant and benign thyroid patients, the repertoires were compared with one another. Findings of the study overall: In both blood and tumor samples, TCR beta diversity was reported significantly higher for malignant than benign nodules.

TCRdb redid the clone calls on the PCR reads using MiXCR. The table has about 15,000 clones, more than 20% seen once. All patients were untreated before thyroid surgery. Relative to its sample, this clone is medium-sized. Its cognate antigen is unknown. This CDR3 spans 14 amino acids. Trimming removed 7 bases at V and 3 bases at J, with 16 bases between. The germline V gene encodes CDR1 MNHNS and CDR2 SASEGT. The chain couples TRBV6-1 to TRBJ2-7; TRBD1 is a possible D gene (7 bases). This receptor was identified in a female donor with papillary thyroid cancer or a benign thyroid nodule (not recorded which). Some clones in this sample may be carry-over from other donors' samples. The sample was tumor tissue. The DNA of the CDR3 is TGTGCCAGCAAGATAACGGGGGACAGCTACGAGCAGTACTTC. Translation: CASKITGDSYEQYF.